One T cell receptor (beta chain) is described in this entry. Its antigen is unknown. These data are taken from a study of T cell responses to AZD1222 COVID-19 vaccine. Measured with immunoSEQ multiplex PCR; TCRdb has only the in-frame clones, and not every one. The profile shows 150,000 to 250,000 clones, approximately 93% of them singletons. This CDR3 is built from 13 residues. Trimming stripped 3 bases from V and 2 bases from J, with 6 bases between. Per germline, CDR1 SNHLY and CDR2 FYNNEI. Second doses at about 4 or about 12 weeks were pooled. General study points: Increased Spike-specific TCR breadth and depth were observed after two AZD1222 doses. Researchers report vaccine-associated CD4 TCRs spanning spike, with dominance at 160-218 and 743-854.

V and J are TRBV2 and TRBJ2-3; no definite D call. The specimen comprised peripheral blood, sampled 28 days after the second AZD1222 dose. This TCR was recovered from an adult who received the AZD1222 COVID-19 vaccine. The CDR3 nucleotides read TGTGCCAGCAGTGATGCGGCCACAGATACGCAGTATTTT. It translates to CASSDAATDTQYF.